The present TCR beta chain was sequenced within a study of cytomegalovirus exposure and HLA in healthy donors. Study details: The roughly 130 validation repertoires used the same platform as the approximately 700 first-cohort repertoires (as reported by a later analysis). Study observations and caveats: One later analysis, an examination of the roughly 110 validation repertoires, found that first-cohort TCR clusters tended to co-occur in them. Rare TCR sequences predominated, though certain public TCRs were found in many donors.

Only in-frame clones appear in the TCRdb table, and some are missing; sequencing was by immunoSEQ multiplex PCR. The repertoire holds over 60,000 clones, approximately 94% seen once, with 4.4% in the top ten. This clone came up once. Its antigen is currently unknown. The CDR3 totals 12 residues. Germline V gene lookup returns CDR1 SEHNR and CDR2 FQNEAQ (reference sequence). The ends lost 1 base at V and 12 bases at J; junction bases unmatched: 5. The sequencing input was PBMCs. The receptor comes from a man aged 18 to 30 in good health and CMV-seropositive. The rearrangement joins TRBV7-9 to TRBJ2-7; the match to TRBD2 covers 8 bases. In DNA, the CDR3 is TGTGCCAGCAGCTTAGGACTAGCGCGACGGTACTTC. Protein product: CASSLGLARRYF.